This T cell receptor (beta chain) was retrieved from a study of blood T cell repertoires in COVID-19. Study-level background: Collection of acute and convalescent COVID-19 samples took place in the United States, Italy and Spain. In each case, the material was cDNA or gDNA derived from T cells, B-cell-depleted T cells, or PBMCs.

The V end lost 4 bases, the J end lost 10 bases, and 21 bases lay between the germline ends. Germline V CDR1 and CDR2: SGHRS, YFSETQ. This CDR3 has 16 residues. In the original workflow: Using reference gene primer amplification, nucleated cell counts were estimated. Profiling relied on immunoSEQ multiplex PCR, and the TCRdb table lists in-frame clones only, not all of them. The D gene and trimming were derived from the DNA, and the V and J assignments and clone size from that table. Among approximately 74,000 clones listed, 75% to 95% were seen once. The chain is built from TRBV5-1 and TRBJ1-6, with no clear D. The clonotype originates from a woman aged 55-70 years with active COVID-19. Sequencing was carried out using peripheral blood. CDR3 amino acids: CASSPFDLRGGSPLHF. The CDR3 nucleotides are TGCGCCAGCAGCCCCTTCGATCTTCGGGGAGGCTCACCCCTCCACTTT.